This T cell receptor beta chain was retrieved from a study of shared clonotypes between healthy human individuals. Only in-frame clones appear in the TCRdb table, and some are missing; sequencing was by immunoSEQ multiplex PCR. The table has around 1.6 million clones, under 99% seen once. The CDR3 runs 15 residues. From germline, CDR1 is LNHDA and CDR2 SQIVND (reference sequence). With V trimmed by 2 bases and J by 5 bases, 7 bases remained unmatched. The chain carries TRBV19 and TRBJ2-7; 9 nucleotides line up with TRBD1. The receptor comes from a man younger than 40 in good health. Sequenced: naive CD4+ T cells sorted from blood. Stated subset: CD45RA+ positively selected. CDR3 region: CASSISRGQGDEQYF. CDR3 DNA sequence: TGTGCCAGTAGTATAAGTAGGGGACAGGGCGACGAGCAGTACTTC.